The T cell receptor (beta chain) described here comes from a study of blood T cell repertoires in COVID-19. CDR1 is ENHRY, CDR2 SYGVKD, per germline. Trimming cost V 10 bases and J 3 bases, with 17 bases left between them. This CDR3 has 14 residues. Libraries were prepared by immunoSEQ multiplex PCR; TCRdb keeps only in-frame clonotypes and omits some of them. The data contain roughly 250,000 clones, roughly 86% of them singletons. This TCR was recovered from a man aged 40-55 years who had recovered from COVID-19. This chain joins TRBV10-3 and TRBJ2-3, with D perhaps matching TRBD2 (5 bases). The sample taken for sequencing was peripheral blood. The CDR3 region is CATRGGGLTDTQYF. The CDR3, as DNA: TGTGCCACCCGTGGAGGCGGGCTAACAGATACGCAGTATTTT.